This T cell receptor beta chain was sequenced in a study of early stage breast cancer tumors (dated by TCRdb to 2017 to 2019). At the level of the whole study: Of the approximately 15 invasive breast tumors, approximately 11 were found to be estrogen receptor-positive, progesterone receptor-positive and HER2-negative. On average, each sample had roughly 10-fold read coverage. About 70% of the 12 ER+/PR+/HER2- tumors were invasive ductal carcinomas, while the other four were invasive lobular carcinomas. The samples as a whole yielded a few million detected templates, corresponding to over a million unique clonotypes. What the study reported, not specific to this receptor: Chain pairing and functional markers such as CD4, CD8 and FOXP3 were missed by bulk genomic DNA sequencing of unsorted cells. The small cohort size prevented analysis by tumor subtype. Compared with adjacent normal breast tissue, tumors had about 2.5-fold higher T cell density and higher clonality. Enriched TCRB sequences shared across patients were mostly commonly generated sequences, unlikely to play an important role in the tumor microenvironment. Greater similarity was observed between blood and normal breast repertoires than between blood and tumor repertoires, and tumor was distinguished from normal in about 90% of the 16 patients when each tissue was compared with blood.

Taken from roughly 1.8-3.8 cm away from the tumor, the adjacent normal breast tissue was rinsed with PBS and kept in prechilled RNAlater. Because of high lipid content and low cell density, roughly 100-320 mg of normal breast tissue was often needed to obtain sufficient DNA. The study profiled bulk TCR beta-chain repertoires in matched peripheral blood, tumor and adjacent normal breast tissue taken from about 15 patients with early-stage breast cancer. The Qiagen AllPrep DNA/RNA Mini kit was used to extract genomic DNA. Each sample was amplified as two independent genomic DNA replicates: around 0.45 ug for blood and roughly 1.5 ug for tumor or normal breast. TCRB sequencing of genomic DNA was carried out with the ImmunoSeq Intro kit according to the manufacturer's instructions. The multiplex PCR ran for around 30 cycles using proprietary primers and spike-in control sequences for absolute quantification. Single-end 150-bp reads were used to sequence an 87-bp fragment spanning the CDR3 and the flanking V and J genes. Each lane of an Illumina MiSeq using version 3.0 chemistry carried seven multiplexed samples, with two replicates per sample. The study's own analysis went as follows. The vendor's proprietary pipeline processed the raw data and merged both replicates into a single result for each sample. A clonotype was defined as productive rearrangements that share the same V-gene family, CDR3 amino acid sequence and J-gene segment. To compute clonality, the normalized Shannon entropy (Pielou evenness) of TCRB abundances was subtracted from 1. To estimate T cell density, the total number of templates was divided by the number of input cells, which was inferred from the amount of DNA input. Recon with default parameters was used to estimate total repertoire diversity and clonality. A clonotype was considered tumor-enriched if its abundance in tumor exceeded 0.1% and was at least 32-fold higher than its abundance in normal breast. Drawn from immuneACCESS, this table holds only the in-frame rearrangements with V and J called that TCRdb kept. Clones are partly lost; checked studies trace under half to an unresolved V gene and leave the rest unexplained. The V and J calls and clone size come from that table; D and trimming were worked out from the DNA. The sample table contains just over 2,500 clones; only one count was recorded for roughly 65% of them. About a fifth of the sample comes from the top ten.

The CDR3 contains 14 residues, cysteine and phenylalanine counted. The entry retains the CDR3 DNA only, 42 bases that are in frame from base 1. Trimming takes 3 bases off V and 3 bases off J; junction bases not matched to a gene: 3. CDR1 and CDR2 are read off the germline V gene as SGDLS and YYNGEE. This clone has a single count. Its antigen is still unknown. No qualities accompany the bases; no much larger clone lies one base away. Recombination connected TRBV9 to TRBJ2-7; TRBD1 agrees with 10 junctional bases. Input material: normal breast tissue next to the tumor. This clonotype was obtained from a person aged 45-60 years with breast cancer. The CDR3 sequence is CASSEGQGIYEQYF. The bases read TGTGCCAGCAGCGAGGGACAGGGGATCTACGAGCAGTACTTC.